The 6 T cell receptor beta chains given below trace back to one sample, sequenced in a study of neurological immune-mediated disorders (dated by TCRdb to about 2019). Receptors were amplified or captured by 5' RACE. TCRdb shows the sequencer as Illumina HiSeq 2500. TCRdb passed the public sequencing reads through fastp at Q25 and MiXCR, retaining productive beta sequences. Rows with a matching CDR3 protein are joined into one entry that keeps the most common DNA and genes. Recorded for this sample are 55,000 to 70,000 distinct CDR3 sequences; around 4.2% of them occurred a single time. Of the sample, 1% to 1.5% falls within the top ten clones. Input material: PBMCs. The receptors originated from a man younger than 40 with multiple sclerosis.

Comments on this clonotype: It may be a read error: a sequence one base away is much more abundant. This chain links TRBV29-1 with TRBJ1-1, with 9 bases that match TRBD1. Germline CDR1 reads SQVTM; CDR2 reads ANQGSEA. The trim removed 1 base at V and 4 bases at J, leaving 7 bases unmatched. The length of the CDR3 is 15 residues. CDR3 region: CSVEGGTGTPTEAFF. In DNA, the CDR3 is TGCAGCGTTGAAGGTGGGACAGGGACACCCACTGAAGCTTTCTTT.

This clonotype was picked up many times. This chain links TRBV5-1 with TRBJ2-5; D ambiguous. The length of the CDR3 is 16 residues. The germline V gene has CDR1 SGHRS and CDR2 YFSETQ. V lost 1 base and J 0 bases, leaving 13 bases between the germline ends. The CDR3 DNA reads TGCGCCAGCAGCTTGTCCGTAGCTGGGGACCAAGAGACCCAGTACTTC. Translated, it gives CASSLSVAGDQETQYF.

This clonotype has at least ten counts. The rearrangement joins TRBV27 to TRBJ1-4; 8 nucleotides agree with TRBD1. The CDR3 has 15 amino acids. With V trimmed by 5 bases and J by 8 bases, 10 bases remained unmatched. From germline, CDR1 is MNHEY and CDR2 SMNVEV (reference sequence). The CDR3 coding sequence is TGTGCCAGCAGTGCCTCGGACAGGGTGGGAGAAAAACTGTTTTTT. Its protein product is CASSASDRVGEKLFF.

As regards this clonotype: This could be a read error, since a much larger clone is one nucleotide away. This chain uses TRBV5-1 with TRBJ2-7, with D unresolved. CDR1 and CDR2 from the germline V gene are SGHRS and YFSETQ. V dropped 0 bases and J dropped 3 bases, with 28 bases sitting between them. The length of the CDR3 is 20 residues. CDR3 loop: CASSLGRLTVLLSNFYEQYF. In DNA form, the CDR3 reads TGCGCCAGCAGCTTGGGACGTCTCACAGTGCTTCTTTCAAACTTCTACGAGCAGTACTTC.

In this sample, this clonotype turned up many times. This chain connects TRBV10-2 to TRBJ2-1; 9 bases align to TRBD2. The junction had 11 bases not matched to a gene; V was cut back by 7 bases and J by 7 bases. Looked up from germline, CDR1 is WSHSY and CDR2 is SAAADI. The CDR3 has 15 residues. CDR3 in amino acids: CASMEAGGDGNEQFF. The CDR3 DNA reads as TGCGCCAGCATGGAGGCGGGGGGGGATGGAAATGAGCAGTTCTTC.

This clonotype occurred many times. This chain uses TRBV7-9 with TRBJ2-7, with 10 bases identical to TRBD1. The CDR3 has 17 amino acids. The junction had 7 bases not matched to a gene; V was cut back by 0 bases and J by 2 bases. Germline V gives CDR1 SEHNR, CDR2 FQNEAQ (reference sequence). The CDR3 nucleotides read TGTGCCAGCAGCTTAGCTGGTGGGACAGGGGTTGCCTACGAGCAGTACTTC. It is translated as CASSLAGGTGVAYEQYF.